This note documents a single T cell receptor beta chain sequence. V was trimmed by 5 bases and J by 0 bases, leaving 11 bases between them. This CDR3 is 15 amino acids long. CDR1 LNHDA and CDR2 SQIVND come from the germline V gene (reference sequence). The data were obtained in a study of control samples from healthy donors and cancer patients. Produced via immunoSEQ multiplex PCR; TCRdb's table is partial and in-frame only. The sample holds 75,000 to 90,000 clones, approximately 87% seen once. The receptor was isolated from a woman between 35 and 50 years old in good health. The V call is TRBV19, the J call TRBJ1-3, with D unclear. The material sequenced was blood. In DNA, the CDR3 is TGTGCCAGTAGTTCCGGGTCAAGCTCTGGAAACACCATATATTTT. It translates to CASSSGSSSGNTIYF.